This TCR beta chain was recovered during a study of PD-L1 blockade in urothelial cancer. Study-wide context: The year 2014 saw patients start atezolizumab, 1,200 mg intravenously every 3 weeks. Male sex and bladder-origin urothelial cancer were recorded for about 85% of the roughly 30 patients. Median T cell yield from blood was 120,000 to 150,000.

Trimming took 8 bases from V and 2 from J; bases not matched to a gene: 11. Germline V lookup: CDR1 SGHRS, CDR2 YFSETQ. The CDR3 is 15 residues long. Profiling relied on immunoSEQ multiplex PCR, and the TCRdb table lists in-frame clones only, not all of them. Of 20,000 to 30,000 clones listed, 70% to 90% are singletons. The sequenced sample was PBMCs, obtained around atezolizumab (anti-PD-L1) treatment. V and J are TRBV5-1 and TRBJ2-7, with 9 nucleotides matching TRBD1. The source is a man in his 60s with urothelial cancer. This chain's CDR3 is CASRTPGQGTYEQYF. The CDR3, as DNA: TGCGCCAGTCGCACACCGGGACAGGGAACCTACGAGCAGTACTTC. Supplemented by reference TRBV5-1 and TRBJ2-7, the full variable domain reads KAGVTQTPRYLIKTRGQQVTLSCSPISGHRSVSWYQQTPGQGLQFLFEYFSETQRNKGNFPGRFSGRQFSNSRSEMNVSTLELGDSALYLCASRTPGQGTYEQYFGPGTRLTVT.